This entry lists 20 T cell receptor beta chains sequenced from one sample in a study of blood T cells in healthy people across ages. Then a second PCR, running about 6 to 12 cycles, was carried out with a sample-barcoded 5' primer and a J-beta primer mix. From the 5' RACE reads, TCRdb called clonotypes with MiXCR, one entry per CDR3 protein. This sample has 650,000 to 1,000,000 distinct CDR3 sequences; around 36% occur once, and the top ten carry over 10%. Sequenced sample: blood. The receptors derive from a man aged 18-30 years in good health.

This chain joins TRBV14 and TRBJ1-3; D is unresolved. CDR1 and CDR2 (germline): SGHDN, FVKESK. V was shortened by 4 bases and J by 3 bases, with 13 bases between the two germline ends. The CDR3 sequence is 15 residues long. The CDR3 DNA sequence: TGTGCCAGCAGCCCAATACGGCGTGGTGGAAACACCATATATTTT. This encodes CASSPIRRGGNTIYF. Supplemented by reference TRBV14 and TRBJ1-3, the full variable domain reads EAGVTQFPSHSVIEKGQTVTLRCDPISGHDNLYWYRRVMGKEIKFLLHFVKESKQDESGMPNNRFLAERTGGTYSTLKVQPAELEDSGVYFCASSPIRRGGNTIYFGEGSWLTVV.

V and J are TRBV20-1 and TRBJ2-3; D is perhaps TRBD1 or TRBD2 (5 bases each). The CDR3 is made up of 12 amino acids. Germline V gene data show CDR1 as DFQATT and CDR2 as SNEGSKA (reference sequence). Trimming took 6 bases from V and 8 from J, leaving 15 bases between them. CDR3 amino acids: CSARDPAVTQYF. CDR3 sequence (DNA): TGCAGTGCCCGGGACCCCGCGGTTACGCAGTATTTT.

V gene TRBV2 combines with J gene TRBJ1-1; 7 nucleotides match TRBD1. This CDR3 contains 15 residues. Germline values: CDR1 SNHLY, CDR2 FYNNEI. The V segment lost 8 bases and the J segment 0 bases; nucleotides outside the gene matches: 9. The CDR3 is CASETGQQMNTEAFF. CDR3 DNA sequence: TGTGCCAGCGAGACAGGGCAGCAGATGAACACTGAAGCTTTCTTT.

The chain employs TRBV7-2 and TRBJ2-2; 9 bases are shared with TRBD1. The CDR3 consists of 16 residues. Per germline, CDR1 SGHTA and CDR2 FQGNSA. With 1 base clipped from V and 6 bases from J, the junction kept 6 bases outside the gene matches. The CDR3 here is CASSLGDRVRPGELFF. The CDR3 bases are TGTGCCAGCAGCTTAGGGGACAGGGTGCGACCCGGGGAGCTGTTTTTT.

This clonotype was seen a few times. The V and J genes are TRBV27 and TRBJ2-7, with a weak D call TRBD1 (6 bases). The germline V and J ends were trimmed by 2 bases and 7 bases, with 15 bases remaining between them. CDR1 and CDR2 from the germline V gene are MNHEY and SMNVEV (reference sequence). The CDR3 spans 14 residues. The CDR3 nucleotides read TGTGCCAGCAGTTTACAGGGGTGGGAGAGGGAGCAGTACTTC. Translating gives CASSLQGWEREQYF.

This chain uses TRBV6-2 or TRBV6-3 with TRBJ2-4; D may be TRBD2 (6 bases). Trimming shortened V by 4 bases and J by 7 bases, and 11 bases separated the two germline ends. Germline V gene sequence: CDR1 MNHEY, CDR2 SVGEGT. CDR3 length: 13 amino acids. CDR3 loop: CASSSWAGNIQYF. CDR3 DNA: TGTGCCAGCAGTTCCTGGGCGGGGAACATTCAGTACTTC.

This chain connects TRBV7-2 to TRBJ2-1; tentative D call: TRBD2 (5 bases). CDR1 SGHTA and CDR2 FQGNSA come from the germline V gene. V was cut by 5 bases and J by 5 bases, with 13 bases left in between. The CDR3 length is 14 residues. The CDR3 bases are TGTGCCAGCAGCCTCCCGGGGAAGAACAATGAGCAGTTCTTC. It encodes CASSLPGKNNEQFF.

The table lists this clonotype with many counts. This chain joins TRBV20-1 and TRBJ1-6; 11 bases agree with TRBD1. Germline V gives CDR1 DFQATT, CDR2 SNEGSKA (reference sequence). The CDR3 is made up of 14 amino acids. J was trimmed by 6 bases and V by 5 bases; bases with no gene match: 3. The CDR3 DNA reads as TGCAGTGCTTTCGGGACAGGGGGTAATTCACCCCTCCACTTT. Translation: CSAFGTGGNSPLHF.

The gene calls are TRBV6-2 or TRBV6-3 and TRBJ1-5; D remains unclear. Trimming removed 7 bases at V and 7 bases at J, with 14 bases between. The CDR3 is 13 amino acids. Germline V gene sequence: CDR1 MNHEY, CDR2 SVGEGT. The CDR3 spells CASMSVSYQPQHF. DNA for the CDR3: TGTGCCAGCATGTCCGTGAGTTACCAGCCCCAGCATTTT.

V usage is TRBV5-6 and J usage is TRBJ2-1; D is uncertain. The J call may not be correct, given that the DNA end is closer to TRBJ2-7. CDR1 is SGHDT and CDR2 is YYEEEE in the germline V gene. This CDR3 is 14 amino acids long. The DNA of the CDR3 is TGTGCCAGCAGTCCCGGGTCAGTGTACAATGAGCAGTACTTC. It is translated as CASSPGSVYNEQYF.

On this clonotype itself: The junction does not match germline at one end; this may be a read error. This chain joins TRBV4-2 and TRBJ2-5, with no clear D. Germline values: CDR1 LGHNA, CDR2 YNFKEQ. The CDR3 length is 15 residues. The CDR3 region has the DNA TGTGCCAGCAGCCAAGATCTTGCGAGTTTCGAGACCCGGTACTTC. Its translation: CASSQDLASFETRYF.

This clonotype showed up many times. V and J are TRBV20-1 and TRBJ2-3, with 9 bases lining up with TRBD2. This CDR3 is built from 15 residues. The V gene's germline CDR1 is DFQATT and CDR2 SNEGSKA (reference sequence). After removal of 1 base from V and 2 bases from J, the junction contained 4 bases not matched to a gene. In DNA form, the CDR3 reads TGCAGTGCTAGAGGTGCTAGCGGGGACACAGATACGCAGTATTTT. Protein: CSARGASGDTDTQYF.

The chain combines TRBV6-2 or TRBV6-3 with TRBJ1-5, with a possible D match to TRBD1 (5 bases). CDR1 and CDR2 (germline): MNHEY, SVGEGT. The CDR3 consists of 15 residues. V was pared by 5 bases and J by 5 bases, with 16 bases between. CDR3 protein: CASSQDRIVHQPQHF. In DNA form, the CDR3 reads TGTGCCAGCAGTCAAGACAGAATTGTACATCAGCCCCAGCATTTT.

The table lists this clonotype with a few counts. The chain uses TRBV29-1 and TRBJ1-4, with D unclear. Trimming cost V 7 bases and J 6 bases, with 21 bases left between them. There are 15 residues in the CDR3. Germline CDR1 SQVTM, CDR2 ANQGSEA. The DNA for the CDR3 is TGCAGCGCTTCCCCGGTTCGACAAGGTGATGAAAAACTGTTTTTT. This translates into CSASPVRQGDEKLFF.

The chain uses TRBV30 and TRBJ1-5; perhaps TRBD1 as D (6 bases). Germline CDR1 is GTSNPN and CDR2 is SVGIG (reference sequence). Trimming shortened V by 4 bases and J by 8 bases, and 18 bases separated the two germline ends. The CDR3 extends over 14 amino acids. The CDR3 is CAWTRGGVREPQHF. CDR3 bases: TGTGCCTGGACCAGAGGGGGGGTAAGGGAGCCCCAGCATTTT.

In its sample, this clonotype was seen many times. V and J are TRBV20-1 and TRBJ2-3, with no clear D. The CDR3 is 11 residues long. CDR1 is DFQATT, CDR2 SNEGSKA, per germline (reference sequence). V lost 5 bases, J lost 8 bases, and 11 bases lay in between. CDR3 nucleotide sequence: TGCAGTGCTCCGAAGACTCGTACGCAGTATTTT. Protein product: CSAPKTRTQYF.

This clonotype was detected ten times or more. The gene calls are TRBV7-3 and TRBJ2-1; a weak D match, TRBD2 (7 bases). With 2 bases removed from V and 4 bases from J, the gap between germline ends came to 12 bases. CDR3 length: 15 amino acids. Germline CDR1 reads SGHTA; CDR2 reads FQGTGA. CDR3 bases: TGTGCCAGCAGCTTATCGCGGGGGCAATACAATGAGCAGTTCTTC. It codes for CASSLSRGQYNEQFF.

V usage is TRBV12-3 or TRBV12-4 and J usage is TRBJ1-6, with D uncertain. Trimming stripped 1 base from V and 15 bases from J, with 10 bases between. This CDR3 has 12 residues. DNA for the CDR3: TGTGCCAGCAGTTTAGACATGATCCTCCTCCACTTT. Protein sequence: CASSLDMILLHF.

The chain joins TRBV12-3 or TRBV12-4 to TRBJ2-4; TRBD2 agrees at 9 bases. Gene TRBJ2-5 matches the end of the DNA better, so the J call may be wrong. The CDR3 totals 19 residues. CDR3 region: CASSLSPSGGLIVGETQYF. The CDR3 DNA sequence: TGTGCCAGCAGTTTGAGCCCAAGCGGGGGGTTAATCGTGGGAGAGACCCAGTACTTC.

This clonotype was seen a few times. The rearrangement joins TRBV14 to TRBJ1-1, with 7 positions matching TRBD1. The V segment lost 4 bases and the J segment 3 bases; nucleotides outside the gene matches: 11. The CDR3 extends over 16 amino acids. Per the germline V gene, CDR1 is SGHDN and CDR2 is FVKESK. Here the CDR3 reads CASSRLTTGMDTEAFF. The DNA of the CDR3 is TGTGCCAGCAGCCGCCTTACGACAGGGATGGACACTGAAGCTTTCTTT.